Detailed here is one T cell receptor beta chain. Per the authors' pipeline: Amplification from reference gene primers served as the basis for estimated nucleated cell counts. Generated by immunoSEQ multiplex PCR, the TCRdb table keeps only in-frame clones and is missing some. The D gene and trimming were derived from the DNA, and the V and J assignments and clone size from that table. The top ten hold approximately 7% of the sample, which has some 70,000 clones, roughly 84% seen once. The data stem from a study of blood T cell repertoires in COVID-19. For the study at large: From the United States, Italy and Spain came samples of acute and convalescent COVID-19. PBMCs, B-cell-depleted T cells, or T cells were the source of the cDNA or gDNA that made up the material.

V was cut by 4 bases and J by 6 bases, with 10 bases left in between. Per germline, CDR1 SGHTS and CDR2 YDEGEE. The CDR3 consists of 12 residues. Sequenced material: peripheral blood. V and J are TRBV5-8 and TRBJ1-1, with D possibly TRBD1 on 5 matching bases. This receptor was obtained from a man in his fifties or sixties with active COVID-19. CDR3 region: CASSPIGAEAFF. The CDR3 DNA follows: TGTGCCAGCAGCCCGATAGGGGCTGAAGCTTTCTTT.